This T cell receptor beta chain comes out of a study of T cell responses to AZD1222 COVID-19 vaccine. Study background: Second-dose intervals of approximately 4 or approximately 12 weeks were pooled.

Trimming stripped 4 bases from V and 1 base from J, with 15 bases between. Germline CDR1 is MRHNA and CDR2 is SNTAGT. CDR3 length equals 16 residues. Concerning this clone itself: Its antigen is unidentified.

Findings and limits, study-wide: Possibly, clonal diversity was underestimated; donors were largely white British and included more females. Sampling captured repertoires only after the peak T cell response.

Method: immunoSEQ multiplex PCR; TCRdb's copy keeps in-frame clones and lacks some. The sample includes roughly 100,000 clones, 75% to 90% of them seen just once. This rearrangement joins TRBV6-4 to TRBJ2-3, with D perhaps TRBD1 (6 bases). This receptor was obtained from an adult in good health. The material was peripheral blood, obtained on day 0 of AZD1222 vaccination. CDR3 nucleotides: TGTGCCAGCAGTGCACAGGGATTCCTCGGCACAGATACGCAGTATTTT. It translates to CASSAQGFLGTDTQYF.